Presented here are 7 T cell receptor beta chains from one specimen sequenced in a study of blood T cells in healthy people across ages. Combining a sample-barcoded 5' primer with a J-beta primer mix, a second PCR ran for 7 to 11 cycles. TCRdb re-called the 5' RACE reads through MiXCR, storing one row per CDR3 protein. Among fewer than 700,000 distinct CDR3 sequences listed, 40% to 45% were seen once. The source material was blood. The receptors derive from a man aged 80 or over in good health.

CDR3 residues: CASSKPGQGVAGELFF. The CDR3 nucleotides read TGTGCCAGCAGTAAACCGGGACAGGGGGTGGCCGGGGAGCTGTTTTTT. The chain uses TRBV6-1 and TRBJ2-2; TRBD1 matches at 11 bases. The V gene end was trimmed by 5 bases and the J gene end by 6 bases; junction bases not matched to a gene: 8. Per germline, CDR1 MNHNS and CDR2 SASEGT. The CDR3 extends over 16 amino acids.

V usage is TRBV20-1 and J usage is TRBJ2-7, with TRBD2 matching 9 bases. With 5 bases clipped from V and 5 bases from J, the junction kept 10 bases outside the gene matches. This CDR3 is 14 amino acids long. From germline, CDR1 is DFQATT and CDR2 SNEGSKA (reference sequence). CDR3 nucleotide sequence: TGCAGTGCTCGCACCCCGGGACTAGCCAACGAGCAGTACTTC. It codes for CSARTPGLANEQYF.

Comment on this clonotype: One base away lies a much larger clone, so this may be a sequencing read error. This chain links TRBV4-3 with TRBJ2-7; TRBD2 matches 9 bases. V lost 0 bases to trimming and J lost 10 bases; unmatched junction nucleotides: 16. CDR1 is LGHNA, CDR2 YSLEER, per germline. This CDR3 spans 17 amino acids. CDR3 protein: CASSQDLPGLALESQYF. CDR3 nucleotide sequence: TGCGCCAGCAGCCAAGATTTGCCCGGACTAGCGTTAGAGTCCCAGTACTTC.

The chain is built from TRBV20-1 and TRBJ1-1; 8 bases line up with TRBD1. The CDR3 is made up of 13 amino acids. The ends lost 3 bases at V and 6 bases at J; junction bases unmatched: 6. From germline, CDR1 is DFQATT and CDR2 SNEGSKA (reference sequence). This chain's CDR3 is CSASRGQVAEAFF. The CDR3 DNA is TGCAGTGCTAGCCGGGGACAGGTCGCTGAAGCTTTCTTT.

The table lists this clonotype with many counts. This sequence joins TRBV20-1 and TRBJ2-3; tentative D call: TRBD2 (7 bases). Germline CDR1 is DFQATT and CDR2 is SNEGSKA (reference sequence). Between the trimmed V and J ends, which lost 6 bases and 1 base, there was a span of 20 bases. The CDR3 loop spans 16 amino acids. In DNA form, the CDR3 reads TGCAGTGCCTCCTTATTGAGGGGGGGCCGCACAGATACGCAGTATTTT. Amino acid sequence: CSASLLRGGRTDTQYF.

The chain links TRBV4-2 to TRBJ2-5; perhaps TRBD2 as D (6 bases). The CDR3 sequence is 16 residues long. Germline-derived CDR1 and CDR2 are LGHNA and YNFKEQ. Trimming cost V 0 bases and J 1 base, with 12 bases left between them. CDR3 residues: CASSQEPRGTQETQYF. The CDR3 DNA reads as TGTGCCAGCAGCCAAGAGCCCCGGGGGACCCAAGAGACCCAGTACTTC.

J is TRBJ2-1 and V is TRBV18; D is perhaps TRBD1 (6 bases). In germline, CDR1 is KGHSH, CDR2 LQKENI. The V and J ends lost 3 bases and 1 base respectively, with 13 bases between them. The CDR3 contains 16 residues. The CDR3 DNA sequence: TGTGCCAGCTCACCTACAGGGATATTATCCTACAATGAGCAGTTCTTC. Translated: CASSPTGILSYNEQFF.